This TCR beta chain was recovered during a study of T cell changes during pregnancy in multiple sclerosis. The protocol was immunoSEQ multiplex PCR, while the TCRdb copy is restricted to in-frame clones and leaves out a portion. Of tens of thousands of clones listed, about 90% are singletons. V gave up 4 bases and J gave up 4 bases, with 23 bases separating them. This CDR3 comprises 17 residues. Germline V gene sequence: CDR1 PRHDT, CDR2 FYEKMQ (reference sequence). This rearrangement joins TRBV13 to TRBJ2-7, with D possibly matching TRBD2 (6 bases). The sequenced sample was peripheral blood, obtained after pregnancy. This receptor was obtained from a female donor with multiple sclerosis, enrolled in a pregnancy study. The CDR3 region is CASSYRRVAPKLYEQYF. In DNA form, the CDR3 reads TGTGCCAGCAGCTACCGGAGGGTAGCACCTAAGCTTTACGAGCAGTACTTC.